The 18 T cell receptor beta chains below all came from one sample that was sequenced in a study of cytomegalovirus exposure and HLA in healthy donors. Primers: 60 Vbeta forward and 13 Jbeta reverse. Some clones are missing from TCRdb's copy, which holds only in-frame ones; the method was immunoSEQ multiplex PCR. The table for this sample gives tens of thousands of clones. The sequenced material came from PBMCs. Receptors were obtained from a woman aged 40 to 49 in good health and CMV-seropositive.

The CDR3 nucleotides are TGTGCCAGCGGGACAGGGCCCAATCAGCCCCAGCATTTT. It encodes CASGTGPNQPQHF. This rearrangement joins TRBV5-4 to TRBJ1-5, with 9 bases identical to TRBD1. The CDR3 consists of 13 residues. V dropped 7 bases and J dropped 3; count of bases not matched to a gene: 2. The germline V gene encodes CDR1 SGHNT and CDR2 YYREEE (reference sequence).

The CDR3 spells CASRTSGGGNYEQYF. The CDR3 DNA is TGTGCCAGCAGGACTAGCGGGGGGGGAAACTACGAGCAGTACTTC. This chain links TRBV28 with TRBJ2-7; 14 nucleotides align to TRBD2. The CDR3 sequence is 15 residues long. The V gene end was trimmed by 6 bases and the J gene end by 3 bases; junction bases not matched to a gene: 4. Germline assignment: CDR1 MDHEN and CDR2 SYDVKM.

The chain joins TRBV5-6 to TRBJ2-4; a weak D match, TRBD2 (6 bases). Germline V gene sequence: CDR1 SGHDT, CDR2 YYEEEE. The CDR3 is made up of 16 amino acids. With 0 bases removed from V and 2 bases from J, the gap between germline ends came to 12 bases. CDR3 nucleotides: TGTGCCAGCAGCTTGGCTCCAGGGAGGTCCAAAAACATTCAGTACTTC. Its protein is CASSLAPGRSKNIQYF.

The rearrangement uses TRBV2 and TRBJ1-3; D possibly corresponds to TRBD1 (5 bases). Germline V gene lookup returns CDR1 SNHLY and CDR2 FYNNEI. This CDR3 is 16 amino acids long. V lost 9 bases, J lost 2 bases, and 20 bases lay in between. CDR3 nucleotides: TGTGCCAGTAGGGACTTCCCGTTAAACGCTGGAAACACCATATATTTT. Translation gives CASRDFPLNAGNTIYF.

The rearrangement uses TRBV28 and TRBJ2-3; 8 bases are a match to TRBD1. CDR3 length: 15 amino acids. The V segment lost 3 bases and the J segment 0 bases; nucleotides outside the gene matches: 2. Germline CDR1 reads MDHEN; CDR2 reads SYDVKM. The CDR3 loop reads CASSFRQGSTDTQYF. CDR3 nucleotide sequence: TGTGCCAGCAGTTTTCGACAGGGGAGCACAGATACGCAGTATTTT. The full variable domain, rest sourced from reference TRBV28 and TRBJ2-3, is DVKVTQSSRYLVKRTGEKVFLECVQDMDHENMFWYRQDPGLGLRLIYFSYDVKMKEKGDIPEGYSVSREKKERFSLILESASTNQTSMYLCASSFRQGSTDTQYFGPGTRLTVL.

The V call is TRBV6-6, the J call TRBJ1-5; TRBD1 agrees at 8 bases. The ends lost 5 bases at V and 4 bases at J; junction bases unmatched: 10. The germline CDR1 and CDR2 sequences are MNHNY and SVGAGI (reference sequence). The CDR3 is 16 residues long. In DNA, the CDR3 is TGTGCCAGCAGTCTCTCCGTAGACAGGGGTAATCAGCCCCAGCATTTT. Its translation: CASSLSVDRGNQPQHF.

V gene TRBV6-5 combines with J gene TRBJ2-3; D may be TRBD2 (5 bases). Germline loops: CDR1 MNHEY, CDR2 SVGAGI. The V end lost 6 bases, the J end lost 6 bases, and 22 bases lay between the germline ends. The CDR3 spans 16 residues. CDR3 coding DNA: TGTGCCAGCAGCTACCGCGGTAGCGTATCTTGGGATACGCAGTATTTT. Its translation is CASSYRGSVSWDTQYF.

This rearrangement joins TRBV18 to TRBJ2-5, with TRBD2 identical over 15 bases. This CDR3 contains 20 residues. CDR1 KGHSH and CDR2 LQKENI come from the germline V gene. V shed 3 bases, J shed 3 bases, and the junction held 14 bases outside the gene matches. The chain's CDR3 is CASSPLAGTSGGKSKETQYF. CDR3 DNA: TGTGCCAGCTCACCCCTGGCCGGGACTAGCGGGGGGAAATCTAAAGAGACCCAGTACTTC.

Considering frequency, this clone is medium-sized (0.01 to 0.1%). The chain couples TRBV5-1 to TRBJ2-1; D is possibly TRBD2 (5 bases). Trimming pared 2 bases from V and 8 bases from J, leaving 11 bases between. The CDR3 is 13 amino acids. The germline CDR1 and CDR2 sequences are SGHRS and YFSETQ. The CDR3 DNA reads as TGCGCCAGCAGCTTTGGGCTAGCCTATGAGCAGTTCTTC. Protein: CASSFGLAYEQFF.

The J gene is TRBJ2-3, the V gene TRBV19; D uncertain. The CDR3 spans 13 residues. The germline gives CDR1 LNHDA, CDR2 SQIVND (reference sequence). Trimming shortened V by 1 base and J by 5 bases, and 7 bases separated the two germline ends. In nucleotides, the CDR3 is TGTGCCAGTAGTATAGGGCCCCGAGATACGCAGTATTTT. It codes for CASSIGPRDTQYF.

The CDR3 spells CATFSGISTDTQYF. In DNA, the CDR3 is TGTGCCACCTTTAGCGGGATATCCACAGATACGCAGTATTTT. The genes are TRBV10-3 and TRBJ2-3; the match to TRBD2 covers 8 bases. The CDR3 totals 14 residues. In germline, CDR1 is ENHRY, CDR2 SYGVKD. Unmatched junction bases numbered 8, after V lost 10 bases and J lost 2 bases.

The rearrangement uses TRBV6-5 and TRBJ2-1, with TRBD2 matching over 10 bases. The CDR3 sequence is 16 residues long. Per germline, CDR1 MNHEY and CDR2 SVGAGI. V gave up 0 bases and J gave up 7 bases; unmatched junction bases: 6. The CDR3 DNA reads TGTGCCAGCAGTTACTCCGCTAGCGGGGGAGTAAATGAGCAGTTCTTC. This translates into CASSYSASGGVNEQFF.

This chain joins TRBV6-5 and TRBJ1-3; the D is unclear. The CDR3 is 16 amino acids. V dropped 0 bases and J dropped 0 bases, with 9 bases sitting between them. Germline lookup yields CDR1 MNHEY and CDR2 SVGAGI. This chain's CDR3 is CASSYSTPSSGNTIYF. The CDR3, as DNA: TGTGCCAGCAGTTACTCGACACCGAGCTCTGGAAACACCATATATTTT.

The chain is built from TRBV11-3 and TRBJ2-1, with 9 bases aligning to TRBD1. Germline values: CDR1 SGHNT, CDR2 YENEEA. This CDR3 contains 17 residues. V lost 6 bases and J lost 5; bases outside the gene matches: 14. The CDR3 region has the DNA TGTGCCAGCAGTTTCTCTCCGGGACAGGGACCCCACAATGAGCAGTTCTTC. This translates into CASSFSPGQGPHNEQFF.

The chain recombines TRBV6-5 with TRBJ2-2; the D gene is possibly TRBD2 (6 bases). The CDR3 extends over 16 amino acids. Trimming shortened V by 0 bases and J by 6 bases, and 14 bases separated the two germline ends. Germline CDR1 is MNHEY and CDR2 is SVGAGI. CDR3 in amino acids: CASSYSETSWAGELFF. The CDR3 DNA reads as TGTGCCAGCAGTTACTCGGAGACTAGTTGGGCCGGGGAGCTGTTTTTT.

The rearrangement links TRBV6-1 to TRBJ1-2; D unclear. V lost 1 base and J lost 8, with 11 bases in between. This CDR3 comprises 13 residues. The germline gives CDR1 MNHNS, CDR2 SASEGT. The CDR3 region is CASSEGQVKGYTF. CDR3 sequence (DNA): TGTGCCAGCAGTGAAGGGCAGGTGAAAGGCTACACCTTC.

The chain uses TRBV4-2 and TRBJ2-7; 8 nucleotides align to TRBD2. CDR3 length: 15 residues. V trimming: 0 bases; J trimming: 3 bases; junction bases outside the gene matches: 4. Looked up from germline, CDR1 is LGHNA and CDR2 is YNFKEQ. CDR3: CASSQDRRGDYEQYF. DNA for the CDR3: TGTGCCAGCAGCCAAGACCGGCGGGGGGACTACGAGCAGTACTTC.

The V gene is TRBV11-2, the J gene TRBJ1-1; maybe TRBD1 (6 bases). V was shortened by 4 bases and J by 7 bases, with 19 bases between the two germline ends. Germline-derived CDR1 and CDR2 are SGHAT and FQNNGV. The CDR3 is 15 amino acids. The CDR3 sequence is CASSSTRGRTVEAFF. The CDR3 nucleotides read TGTGCCAGCAGCTCAACCAGGGGACGAACTGTTGAAGCTTTCTTT.